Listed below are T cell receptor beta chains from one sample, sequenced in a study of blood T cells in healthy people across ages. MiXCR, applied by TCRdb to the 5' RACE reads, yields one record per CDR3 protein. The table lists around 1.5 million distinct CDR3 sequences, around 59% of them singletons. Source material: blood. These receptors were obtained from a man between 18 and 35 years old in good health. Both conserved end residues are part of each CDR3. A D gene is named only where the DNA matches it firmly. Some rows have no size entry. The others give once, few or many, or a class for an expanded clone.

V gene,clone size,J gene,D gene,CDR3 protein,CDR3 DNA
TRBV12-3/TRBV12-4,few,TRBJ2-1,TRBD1,CASSLGTGNIDEQFF,TGTGCCAGCAGTTTGGGGACAGGGAATATCGATGAGCAGTTCTTC
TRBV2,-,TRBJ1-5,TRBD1,CASSATGRSNQPQHF,TGTGCCAGCAGTGCGACAGGGAGGAGCAATCAGCCCCAGCATTTT
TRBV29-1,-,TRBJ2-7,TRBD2,CSVGVAGGYEQYF,TGCAGCGTTGGGGTCGCGGGAGGCTACGAGCAGTACTTC
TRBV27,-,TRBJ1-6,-,CASSRQVYNSPLHF,TGTGCCAGCAGCCGACAGGTCTATAATTCACCCCTCCACTTT
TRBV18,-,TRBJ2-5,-,CASSPPLVGETQYF,TGTGCCAGCTCACCACCGCTAGTAGGGGAGACCCAGTACTTC
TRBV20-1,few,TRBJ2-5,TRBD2,CSARASGGRETQYF,TGCAGTGCTAGAGCTAGCGGGGGGAGGGAGACCCAGTACTTC
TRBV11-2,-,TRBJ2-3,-,CASSLIKGGRRGTDTQYF,TGTGCCAGCAGCCTCATAAAGGGGGGACGACGGGGCACAGATACGCAGTATTTT
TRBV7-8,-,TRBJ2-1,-,CASSPRSESNEQFF,TGTGCCAGCAGCCCGCGCTCGGAATCTAATGAGCAGTTCTTC
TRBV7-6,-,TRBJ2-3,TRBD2,CASSLAGTSGGAQDTQYF,TGTGCCAGCAGCTTAGCTGGGACTAGCGGGGGGGCTCAAGATACGCAGTATTTT
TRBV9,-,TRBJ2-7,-,CASSVVLQGYPYEQYF,TGTGCCAGCAGCGTAGTGCTGCAGGGGTACCCCTACGAGCAGTACTTC
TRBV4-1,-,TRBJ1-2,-,CASSQESSAYYGYTF,TGCGCCAGCAGCCAAGAATCGTCAGCTTACTATGGCTACACCTTC
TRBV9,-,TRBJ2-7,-,CASSAQSGEQYF,TGTGCCAGCAGTGCCCAGTCTGGTGAGCAGTACTTC
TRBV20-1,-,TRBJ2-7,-,CSATGGIEQYF,TGCAGTGCTACCGGGGGTATCGAGCAGTACTTC
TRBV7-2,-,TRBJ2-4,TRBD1,CASSLSGTGSIDIQYF,TGTGCCAGCAGCTTATCCGGGACAGGGTCCATCGACATTCAGTACTTC
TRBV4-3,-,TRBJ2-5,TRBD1,CASSPGVGTGETQYF,TGCGCCAGCAGCCCTGGCGTCGGGACAGGGGAGACCCAGTACTTC
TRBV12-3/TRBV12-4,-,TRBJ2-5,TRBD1,CASSETGTGRETQYF,TGTGCCAGCAGTGAAACCGGGACAGGGAGGGAGACCCAGTACTTC
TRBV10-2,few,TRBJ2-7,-,CASSTPAVRKKEEQYF,TGCGCCAGCAGCACGCCGGCGGTCCGAAAAAAAGAGGAGCAGTACTTC
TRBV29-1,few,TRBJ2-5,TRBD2,CSVELAGLQETQYF,TGCAGCGTTGAACTAGCGGGGCTTCAAGAGACCCAGTACTTC
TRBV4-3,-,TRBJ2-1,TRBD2,CASSQDLGRASGGYNEQFF,TGCGCCAGCAGCCAAGATCTGGGTAGAGCTAGCGGGGGGTACAATGAGCAGTTCTTC
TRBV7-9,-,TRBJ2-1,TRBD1,CASSLVQGEFF,TGTGCCAGCAGCTTGGTACAGGGGGAGTTCTTC
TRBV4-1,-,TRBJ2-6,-,CASSRVGDNVLTF,TGCGCCAGCAGCCGCGTGGGGGACAACGTCCTGACTTTC
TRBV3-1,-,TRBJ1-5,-,CASSQGLRPQHF,TGTGCCAGCAGCCAAGGTTTGCGACCCCAGCATTTT
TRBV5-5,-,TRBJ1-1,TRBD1,CASSPRQGTEAFF,TGTGCCAGCAGCCCCCGACAGGGGACGGAAGCTTTCTTT
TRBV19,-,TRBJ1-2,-,CASSGGALAYTF,TGTGCCAGTTCTGGGGGGGCTTTAGCCTACACCTTC
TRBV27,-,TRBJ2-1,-,CASSYGALNEQFF,TGTGCCAGCAGTTACGGGGCACTCAATGAGCAGTTCTTC
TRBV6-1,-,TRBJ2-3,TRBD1,CACNVRGLTDTQYF,TGTGCCTGCAATGTAAGGGGGCTCACAGATACGCAGTATTTT
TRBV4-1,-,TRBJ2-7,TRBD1,CASSQAQGGSYEQYF,TGCGCCAGCAGCCAAGCACAGGGGGGTAGCTACGAGCAGTACTTC
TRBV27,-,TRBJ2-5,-,CASSSTAGFGETQYF,TGTGCCAGCAGTTCCACGGCAGGCTTCGGGGAGACCCAGTACTTC
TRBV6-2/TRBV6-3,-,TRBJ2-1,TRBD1,CASSYSGRGHYNEQFF,TGTGCCAGCAGTTACTCGGGCAGGGGGCACTACAATGAGCAGTTCTTC
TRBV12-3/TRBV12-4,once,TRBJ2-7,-,CASSLPGSYNKQYF,TGTGCCAGCAGCCTCCCAGGCAGCTACAATAAGCAGTACTTC
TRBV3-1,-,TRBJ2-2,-,CACQQGTGELFF,TGTGCCTGCCAACAGGGCACCGGGGAGCTGTTTTTT
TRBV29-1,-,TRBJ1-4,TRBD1,CSAQGGNEKLFF,TGCAGCGCACAGGGGGGAAATGAAAAACTGTTTTTT
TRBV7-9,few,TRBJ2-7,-,CASSADRYSYEQYF,TGTGCCAGCAGCGCTGACAGGTACTCCTACGAGCAGTACTTC
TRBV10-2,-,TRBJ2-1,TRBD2,CASRELADTMRQFF,TGCGCCAGCCGCGAACTAGCGGATACAATGAGGCAGTTCTTC
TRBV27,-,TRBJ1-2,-,CASSLAPGTSYGYTF,TGTGCCAGCAGTTTAGCGCCGGGGACGAGCTATGGCTACACCTTC
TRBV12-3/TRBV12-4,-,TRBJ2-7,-,CASTQSQGGKQYF,TGTGCCAGCACCCAATCCCAGGGGGGCAAGCAGTACTTC
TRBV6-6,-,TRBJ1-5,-,CASSYLRGRPQHF,TGTGCCAGCAGTTACTTGAGGGGTAGGCCCCAGCATTTT
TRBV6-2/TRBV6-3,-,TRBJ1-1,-,CASSYGTGGNTEAFF,TGTGCCAGCAGTTACGGGACCGGGGGGAACACTGAAGCTTTCTTT
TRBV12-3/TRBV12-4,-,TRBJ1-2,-,CASRISGQYYGYTF,TGTGCCAGCAGGATCTCCGGACAGTACTATGGCTACACCTTC
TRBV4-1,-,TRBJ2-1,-,CASSQVFSEQFF,TGCGCCAGCAGCCAAGTTTTCTCTGAGCAGTTCTTC
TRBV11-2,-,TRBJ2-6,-,CASSSPGTLNSGANVLTF,TGTGCCAGCAGCTCCCCCGGGACACTAAACTCTGGGGCCAACGTCCTGACTTTC
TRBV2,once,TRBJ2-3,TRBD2,CASGRERNTDTQYF,TGTGCCAGTGGGCGGGAGCGGAACACAGATACGCAGTATTTT
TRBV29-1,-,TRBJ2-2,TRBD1,CSVDTGQYTGELFF,TGCAGCGTTGACACGGGACAGTACACCGGGGAGCTGTTTTTT
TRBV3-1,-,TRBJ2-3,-,CASNPSGGVGSTDTQYF,TGTGCCAGCAACCCGAGTGGAGGCGTGGGGTCCACAGATACGCAGTATTTT
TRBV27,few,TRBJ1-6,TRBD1,CASSPGQGGSPLHF,TGTGCCAGCAGCCCCGGACAGGGAGGGTCACCCCTCCACTTT
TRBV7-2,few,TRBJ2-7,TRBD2,CASSLTSGISYEQYF,TGTGCCAGCAGCCTAACTAGCGGGATCTCCTACGAGCAGTACTTC
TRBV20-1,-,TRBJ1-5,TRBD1,CSARSPGQGAGGSNQPQHF,TGCAGTGCTAGGTCCCCGGGACAGGGGGCAGGGGGGAGCAATCAGCCCCAGCATTTT
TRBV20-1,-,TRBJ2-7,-,CSASAGFFGSSYEQYF,TGCAGTGCTAGCGCCGGTTTTTTCGGTAGCTCCTACGAGCAGTACTTC
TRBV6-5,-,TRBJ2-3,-,CASSGLASDTQYF,TGTGCCAGCAGCGGACTGGCATCAGATACGCAGTATTTT